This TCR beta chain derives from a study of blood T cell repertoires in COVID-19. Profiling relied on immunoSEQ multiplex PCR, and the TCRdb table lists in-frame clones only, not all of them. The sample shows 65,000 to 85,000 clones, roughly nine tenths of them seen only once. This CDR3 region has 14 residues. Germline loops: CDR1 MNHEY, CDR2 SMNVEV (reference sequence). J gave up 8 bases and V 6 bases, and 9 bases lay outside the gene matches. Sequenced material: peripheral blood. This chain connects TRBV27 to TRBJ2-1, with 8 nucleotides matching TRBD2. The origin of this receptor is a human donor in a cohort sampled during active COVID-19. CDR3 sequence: CASRGAGGGYEQFF. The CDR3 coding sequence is TGTGCCAGCAGGGGGGCGGGAGGAGGATATGAGCAGTTCTTC.